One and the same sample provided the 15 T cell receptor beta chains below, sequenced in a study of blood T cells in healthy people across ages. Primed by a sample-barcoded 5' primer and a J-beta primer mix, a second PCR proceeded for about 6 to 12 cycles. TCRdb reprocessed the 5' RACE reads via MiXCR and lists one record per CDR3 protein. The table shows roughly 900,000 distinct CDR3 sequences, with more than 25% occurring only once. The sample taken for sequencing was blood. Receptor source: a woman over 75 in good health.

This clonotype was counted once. DNA for the CDR3: TGCAGTGCTAGTGAGTTAATGGGCAGACGAAATGAGCAGTACTTC. Amino acids: CSASELMGRRNEQYF. The chain recombines TRBV20-1 with TRBJ2-5; no definite D call. The CDR3 runs 15 residues. Between the trimmed V and J ends, which lost 3 bases and 11 bases, there was a span of 25 bases. Germline loops: CDR1 DFQATT, CDR2 SNEGSKA (reference sequence).

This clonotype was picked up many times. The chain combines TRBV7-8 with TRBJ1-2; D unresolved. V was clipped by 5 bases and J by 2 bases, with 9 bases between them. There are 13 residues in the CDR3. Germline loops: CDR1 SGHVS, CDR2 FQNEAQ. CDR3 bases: TGTGCCAGCAGCCACGCCAAAAACTATGGCTACACCTTC. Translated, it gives CASSHAKNYGYTF.

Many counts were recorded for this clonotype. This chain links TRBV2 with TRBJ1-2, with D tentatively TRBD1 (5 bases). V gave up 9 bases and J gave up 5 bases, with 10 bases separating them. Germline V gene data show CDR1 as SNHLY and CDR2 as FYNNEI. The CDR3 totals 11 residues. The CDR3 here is CASKGTYGYTF. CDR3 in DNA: TGTGCCAGTAAGGGGACGTATGGCTACACCTTC.

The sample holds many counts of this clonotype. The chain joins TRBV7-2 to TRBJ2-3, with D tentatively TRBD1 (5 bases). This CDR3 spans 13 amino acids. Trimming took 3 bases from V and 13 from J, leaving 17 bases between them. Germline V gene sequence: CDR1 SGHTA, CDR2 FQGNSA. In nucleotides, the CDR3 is TGTGCCAGCAGCTTCGGACACAACACCCCTAAGTATTTT. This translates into CASSFGHNTPKYF.

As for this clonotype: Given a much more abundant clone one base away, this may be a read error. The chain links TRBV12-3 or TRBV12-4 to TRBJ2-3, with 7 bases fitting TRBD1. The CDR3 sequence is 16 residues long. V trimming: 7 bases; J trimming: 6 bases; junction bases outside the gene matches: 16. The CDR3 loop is CASTTGTVWPVDTQYF. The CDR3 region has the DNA TGTGCCAGCACTACCGGGACAGTCTGGCCCGTGGATACGCAGTATTTT.

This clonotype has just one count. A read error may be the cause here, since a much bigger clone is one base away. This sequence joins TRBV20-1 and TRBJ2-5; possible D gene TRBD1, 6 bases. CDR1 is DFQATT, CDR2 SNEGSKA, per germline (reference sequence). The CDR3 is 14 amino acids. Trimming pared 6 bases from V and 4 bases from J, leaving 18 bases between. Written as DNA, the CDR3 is TGCAGTGCCAGGATGGGGGCTGAATTAGAGACCCAGTACTTC. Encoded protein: CSARMGAELETQYF.

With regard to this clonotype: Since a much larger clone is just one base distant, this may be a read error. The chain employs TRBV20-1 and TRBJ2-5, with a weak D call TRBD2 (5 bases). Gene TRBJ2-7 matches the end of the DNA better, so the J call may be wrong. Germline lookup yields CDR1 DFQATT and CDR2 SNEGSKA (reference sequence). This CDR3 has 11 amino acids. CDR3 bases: TGCAGTGTCCGATGGGAGCGCGAGCAGTACTTC. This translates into CSVRWEREQYF.

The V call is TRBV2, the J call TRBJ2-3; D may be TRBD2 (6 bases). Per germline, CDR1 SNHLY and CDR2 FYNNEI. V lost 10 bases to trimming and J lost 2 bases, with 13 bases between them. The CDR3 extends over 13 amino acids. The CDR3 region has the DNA TGTGCCACCAAGGCGGGGTACACAGATACGCAGTATTTT. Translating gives CATKAGYTDTQYF.

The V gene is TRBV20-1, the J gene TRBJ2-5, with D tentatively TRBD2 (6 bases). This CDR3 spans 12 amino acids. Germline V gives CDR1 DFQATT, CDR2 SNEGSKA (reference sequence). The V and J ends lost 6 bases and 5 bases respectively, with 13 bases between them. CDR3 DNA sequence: TGCAGTGCAGGGACCAGCGGGGAGACCCAGTACTTC. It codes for CSAGTSGETQYF.

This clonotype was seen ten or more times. The CDR3 coding sequence is TGTGCCACCAGTGATTGGGCGGGGGGTCAAGAGACCCAGTACTTC. Its translation: CATSDWAGGQETQYF. The chain carries TRBV24-1 and TRBJ2-5, with TRBD2 matching 8 bases. The CDR3 runs to 15 residues. Germline V lookup: CDR1 KGHDR, CDR2 SFDVKD. Germline trimming cut 2 bases from V and 2 bases from J; bases unmatched to any gene: 3.

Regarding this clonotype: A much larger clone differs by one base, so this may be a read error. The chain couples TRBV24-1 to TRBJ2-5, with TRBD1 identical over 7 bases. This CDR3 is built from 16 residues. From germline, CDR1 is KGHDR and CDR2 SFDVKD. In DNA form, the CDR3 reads TGTGCCACCAGTGACCCCAATAGACAGGGCCAAGAGGCCCAGTACTTC. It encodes CATSDPNRQGQEAQYF.

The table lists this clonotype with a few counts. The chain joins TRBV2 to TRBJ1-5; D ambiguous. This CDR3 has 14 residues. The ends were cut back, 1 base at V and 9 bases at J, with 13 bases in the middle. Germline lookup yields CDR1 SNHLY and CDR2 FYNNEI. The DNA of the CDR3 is TGTGCCAGCAGTGAAGTGGGCCGGAACCGGCCCCAGCATTTT. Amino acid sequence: CASSEVGRNRPQHF.

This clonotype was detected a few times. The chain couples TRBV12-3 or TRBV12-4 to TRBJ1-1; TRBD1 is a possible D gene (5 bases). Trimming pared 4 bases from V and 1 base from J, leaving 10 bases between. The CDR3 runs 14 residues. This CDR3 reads CASSWGGRNTEAFF. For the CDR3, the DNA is TGTGCCAGCAGTTGGGGGGGGAGGAACACTGAAGCTTTCTTT.

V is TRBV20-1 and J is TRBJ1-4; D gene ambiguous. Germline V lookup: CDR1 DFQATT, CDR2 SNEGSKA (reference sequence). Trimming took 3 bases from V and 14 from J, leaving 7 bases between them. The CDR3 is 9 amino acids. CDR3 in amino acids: CSASHWLFF. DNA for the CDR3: TGCAGTGCTAGCCACTGGCTGTTTTTT.

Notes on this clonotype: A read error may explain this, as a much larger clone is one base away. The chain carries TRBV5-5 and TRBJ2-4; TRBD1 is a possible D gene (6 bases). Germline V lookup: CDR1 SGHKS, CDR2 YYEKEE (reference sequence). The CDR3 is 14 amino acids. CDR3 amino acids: CASSSGVGENMQYF. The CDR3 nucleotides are TGTGCCAGCAGCTCAGGGGTCGGGGAAAACATGCAGTACTTC. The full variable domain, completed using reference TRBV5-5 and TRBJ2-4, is DAGVTQSPTHLIKTRGQQVTLRCSPISGHKSVSWYQQVLGQGPQFIFQYYEKEERGRGNFPDRFSARQFPNYSSELNVNALLLGDSALYLCASSSGVGENMQYFGAGTRLSVL.